This entry lists 15 T cell receptor beta chains sequenced from one sample in a study of cytomegalovirus exposure and HLA in healthy donors. In the PCR, 60 Vbeta and 13 Jbeta primers were used. Clones were read by immunoSEQ multiplex PCR, and TCRdb kept only the in-frame ones, dropping some. There are 41,000 or so clones in the sample, with roughly 6% held by the top ten. The sequenced sample was PBMCs. The receptors were sampled from a man in his thirties or forties in good health and CMV-seronegative.

The V gene is TRBV18, the J gene TRBJ2-6, with unresolved D. The CDR3 loop spans 19 amino acids. V was shortened by 1 base and J by 0 bases, with 16 bases between the two germline ends. The germline V gene encodes CDR1 KGHSH and CDR2 LQKENI. CDR3 coding DNA: TGTGCCAGCTCACCACGGGCAGAAGTCTTTTTCTCTGGGGCCAACGTCCTGACTTTC. Translating gives CASSPRAEVFFSGANVLTF.

V is TRBV7-8 and J is TRBJ2-7; TRBD1 agrees at 10 bases. Germline V CDR1 and CDR2: SGHVS, FQNEAQ. The junction had 7 bases not matched to a gene; V was cut back by 5 bases and J by 3 bases. The CDR3 contains 15 residues. The CDR3 reads CASSIDGTGVYEQYF. CDR3 bases: TGTGCCAGCAGCATAGACGGGACAGGGGTCTACGAGCAGTACTTC.

The chain joins TRBV11-3 to TRBJ2-1; the match to TRBD2 covers 9 bases. The CDR3 consists of 16 residues. Losses at the gene ends were 4 bases for V and 4 bases for J; bases not matched to a gene: 8. Germline V gene sequence: CDR1 SGHNT, CDR2 YENEEA. CDR3: CASSSLGSGGYNEQFF. The CDR3 DNA is TGTGCCAGCAGCTCTCTGGGTAGCGGGGGTTACAATGAGCAGTTCTTC.

The chain combines TRBV7-2 with TRBJ1-3, with D tentatively TRBD1 (5 bases). This CDR3 spans 14 amino acids. V was trimmed by 6 bases and J by 7 bases, leaving 16 bases between them. Germline assignment: CDR1 SGHTA and CDR2 FQGNSA. The DNA of the CDR3 is TGTGCCAGCAGTAAGGGGTCACCCACGAACACCATATATTTT. This sequence encodes CASSKGSPTNTIYF.

V is TRBV18 and J is TRBJ2-5, with 7 bases fitting TRBD1. The V gene's germline CDR1 is KGHSH and CDR2 LQKENI. V was pared by 6 bases and J by 1 base, with 8 bases of the junction left unmatched. The CDR3 is made up of 15 amino acids. The CDR3 DNA is TGTGCCAGCTCTCTACGGTGGGACAGCCAAGAGACCCAGTACTTC. The encoded protein is CASSLRWDSQETQYF. Drawing the rest from reference TRBV18 and TRBJ2-5, the complete variable domain is NAGVMQNPRHLVRRRGQEARLRCSPMKGHSHVYWYRQLPEEGLKFMVYLQKENIIDESGMPKERFSAEFPKEGPSILRIQQVVRGDSAAYFCASSLRWDSQETQYFGPGTRLLVL.

The rearrangement uses TRBV25-1 and TRBJ2-1; 9 bases are shared with TRBD2. Germline assignment: CDR1 MGHDK and CDR2 SYGVNS. This CDR3 is built from 15 residues. The V segment lost 5 bases and the J segment 5 bases; nucleotides outside the gene matches: 7. This chain's CDR3 is CASSRLADPDNEQFF. For the CDR3, the DNA is TGTGCCAGCAGTCGACTAGCGGACCCCGACAATGAGCAGTTCTTC. The full variable domain, rest sourced from reference TRBV25-1 and TRBJ2-1, is EADIYQTPRYLVIGTGKKITLECSQTMGHDKMYWYQQDPGMELHLIHYSYGVNSTEKGDLSSESTVSRIRTEHFPLTLESARPSHTSQYLCASSRLADPDNEQFFGPGTRLTVL.

The chain employs TRBV4-1 and TRBJ2-1, with TRBD1 as a possible D gene (5 bases). Deletions cut 0 bases from V and 5 bases from J, with 17 bases between. From germline, CDR1 is MGHRA and CDR2 YSYEKL. CDR3 length: 17 residues. The CDR3: CASSQDGRAETNNEQFF. The CDR3 nucleotides are TGCGCCAGCAGCCAAGATGGCAGGGCGGAAACCAACAATGAGCAGTTCTTC.

V usage is TRBV6-1 and J usage is TRBJ1-5; D gene ambiguous. The V end was cut by 5 bases, the J end by 7 bases, with 15 bases between. Per the germline V gene, CDR1 is MNHNS and CDR2 is SASEGT. There are 14 residues in the CDR3. This CDR3 reads CASSSSGPGQPQHF. The CDR3 bases are TGTGCCAGCAGTTCCTCGGGCCCGGGACAGCCCCAGCATTTT.

The chain joins TRBV30 to TRBJ2-6; the D is unclear. CDR3 length: 14 amino acids. Germline-derived CDR1 and CDR2 are GTSNPN and SVGIG (reference sequence). Between the trimmed V and J ends, which lost 0 bases and 4 bases, there was a span of 7 bases. CDR3 amino acids: CAWSVLSGANVLTF. In nucleotides, the CDR3 is TGTGCCTGGAGTGTACTCTCCGGGGCCAACGTCCTGACTTTC.

The chain links TRBV2 to TRBJ1-2, with TRBD1 as a possible D gene (5 bases). The CDR3 runs 13 residues. Germline CDR1 and CDR2: SNHLY and FYNNEI. Trimming shortened V by 6 bases and J by 2 bases, and 10 bases separated the two germline ends. Written as DNA, the CDR3 is TGTGCCAGCAGCAAGGACACGAACTATGGCTACACCTTC. Its protein product is CASSKDTNYGYTF. Together with reference TRBV2 and TRBJ1-2, the CDR3 gives the full variable domain: EPEVTQTPSHQVTQMGQEVILRCVPISNHLYFYWYRQILGQKVEFLVSFYNNEISEKSEIFDDQFSVERPDGSNFTLKIRSTKLEDSAMYFCASSKDTNYGYTFGSGTRLTVV.

The chain employs TRBV7-9 and TRBJ2-7; a possible D gene is TRBD2 (6 bases). The CDR3 contains 16 residues. Trimming left V 4 bases short and J 0 bases short, with 16 bases between. Germline V CDR1 and CDR2: SEHNR, FQNEAQ (reference sequence). The CDR3 sequence: CASSSQDYFSSYEQYF. DNA of the CDR3: TGTGCCAGCAGCTCCCAGGACTATTTTAGCTCCTACGAGCAGTACTTC.

J is TRBJ1-1 and V is TRBV5-1; TRBD1 is a possible D gene (6 bases). V was cut by 0 bases and J by 0 bases, with 12 bases left in between. Per the germline V gene, CDR1 is SGHRS and CDR2 is YFSETQ. This CDR3 region has 16 residues. This CDR3 reads CASSLAFGQLNTEAFF. DNA for the CDR3: TGCGCCAGCAGCTTGGCTTTTGGACAGCTGAACACTGAAGCTTTCTTT. Combining the CDR3 with reference TRBV5-1 and TRBJ1-1 gives the whole variable domain KAGVTQTPRYLIKTRGQQVTLSCSPISGHRSVSWYQQTPGQGLQFLFEYFSETQRNKGNFPGRFSGRQFSNSRSEMNVSTLELGDSALYLCASSLAFGQLNTEAFFGQGTRLTVV.

The rearrangement links TRBV2 to TRBJ2-7; no definite D call. CDR3 length equals 14 residues. Germline values: CDR1 SNHLY, CDR2 FYNNEI. Trimming cost V 11 bases and J 4 bases, with 21 bases left between them. In DNA form, the CDR3 reads TGTGCCGCCGCCCGTAGTAACTCCGCATACGAGCAGTACTTC. Amino acids: CAAARSNSAYEQYF. The variable domain in full, with the rest retrieved from reference TRBV2 and TRBJ2-7, is EPEVTQTPSHQVTQMGQEVILRCVPISNHLYFYWYRQILGQKVEFLVSFYNNEISEKSEIFDDQFSVERPDGSNFTLKIRSTKLEDSAMYFCAAARSNSAYEQYFGPGTRLTVT.

V usage is TRBV5-4 and J usage is TRBJ2-6; weak D call: TRBD1 (5 bases). V dropped 3 bases and J dropped 0 bases, with 7 bases sitting between them. The CDR3 is 15 amino acids. Per the germline V gene, CDR1 is SGHNT and CDR2 is YYREEE (reference sequence). CDR3: CASSSQGSGANVLTF. The CDR3 region has the DNA TGTGCCAGCAGCTCTCAGGGCTCTGGGGCCAACGTCCTGACTTTC. Using reference TRBV5-4 and TRBJ2-6 for the parts outside the CDR3, the full variable domain is ETGVTQSPTHLIKTRGQQVTLRCSSQSGHNTVSWYQQALGQGPQFIFQYYREEENGRGNFPPRFSGLQFPNYSSELNVNALELDDSALYLCASSSQGSGANVLTFGAGSRLTVL.

The CDR3 DNA reads as TGTGCCAGTAGAAAGCGGGAGCCTGGAGAGCAGTACTTC. Translating gives CASRKREPGEQYF. The chain is built from TRBV19 and TRBJ2-7; 8 bases map to TRBD2. V was pared by 6 bases and J by 7 bases, with 8 bases of the junction left unmatched. CDR1 is LNHDA and CDR2 is SQIVND in the germline V gene (reference sequence). The length of the CDR3 is 13 residues.